This is a list of T cell receptor beta chains from one sample in a study of breast tumors, draining lymph nodes, adjacent tissues. Using its own MiXCR run on the multiplex PCR reads, TCRdb lists one record per CDR3 protein. The sample consists of 200,000 or so distinct CDR3 sequences, approximately 33% of them appearing once. Sample: axillary lymph node tissue. All receptors come from a female donor with breast cancer. Some clones in this sample may be carry-over from other donors' samples. The CDR3 runs from the conserved cysteine through the conserved F or W. The D gene is left open where the match is weak. Not all rows give a size; the values are once, few, many and, for expanded clones, a class.

D: .; V: TRBV29-1; J: TRBJ2-6; size: .; CDR3: CSVEDVTEQYFGLCSGANVLTF; DNA: .
D: TRBD2; V: TRBV6-2/TRBV6-3; J: TRBJ2-1; size: many; CDR3: CASRGTSSREQFF; DNA: TGTGCCAGCAGGGGGACTAGCTCACGGGAGCAGTTCTTC
D: .; V: TRBV12-3/TRBV12-4; J: TRBJ2-5; size: few; CDR3: CASSCSGRGFFETQYF; DNA: TGTGCCAGCAGTTGCTCGGGCAGGGGTTTTTTTGAGACCCAGTACTTC
D: .; V: TRBV19; J: TRBJ1-4; size: .; CDR3: CARGGTNEKLFF; DNA: TGTGCTAGAGGAGGAACTAATGAAAAACTGTTTTTT
D: .; V: TRBV10-3; J: TRBJ2-5; size: .; CDR3: CAISESMYGGETQYF; DNA: TGTGCCATCAGTGAGTCGATGTACGGAGGCGAGACCCAGTACTTC
D: .; V: TRBV27; J: TRBJ2-5; size: many; CDR3: CASSPTGFQYF; DNA: TGTGCCAGCAGCCCAACGGGGTTCCAGTACTTC
D: TRBD2; V: TRBV5-6; J: TRBJ2-1; size: .; CDR3: CASSTGTTEFF; DNA: TGTGCCAGCAGCACCGGGACTACAGAGTTCTTC
D: TRBD1; V: TRBV11-3; J: TRBJ2-7; size: many; CDR3: CASRCVPGQGCEQYF; DNA: TGTGCCAGCCGATGCGTTCCGGGACAGGGTTGCGAGCAGTACTTC
D: TRBD1; V: TRBV29-1; J: TRBJ2-7; size: .; CDR3: CSGGTGGYEQYF; DNA: TGCAGCGGTGGGACAGGGGGGTACGAGCAGTACTTC
D: .; V: TRBV5-1; J: TRBJ1-6; size: .; CDR3: CASSLEGRDSPLHF; DNA: TGCGCCAGCAGCTTGGAAGGCAGGGATTCCCCCCTCCACTTT
D: .; V: TRBV28; J: TRBJ2-5; size: many; CDR3: CASSFSQAQETQYF; DNA: TGTGCCAGCAGTTTTTCACAGGCCCAAGAGACCCAGTACTTC
D: TRBD1; V: TRBV12-3/TRBV12-4; J: TRBJ2-6; size: many; CDR3: CASSSRGTGANVLTF; DNA: TGTGCCAGCAGTTCCAGGGGGACTGGGGCCAACGTCCTGACTTTC